These T cell receptor beta chains were read from a single sample in a study of shared clonotypes between healthy human individuals. Sequenced by immunoSEQ multiplex PCR; TCRdb stores in-frame clones only, minus some. Among 400,000 to 550,000 clones listed, less than 80% were seen once. What was sequenced was PBMCs. The receptors come from a woman in her thirties or forties in good health. Some clones in this sample may be carry-over from other donors' samples. CDR3s include the opening cysteine and the closing phenylalanine or tryptophan. The D gene is left open where the match is weak. Expanded clones get a size class; other rows say once, few or many, or leave the size out.

d_gene	v_gene	abundance	j_gene	len	CDR3nt	CDR3aa
-	TRBV10-3	-	TRBJ2-7	11	TGTGCCATCAGTCCCCGTGGAGGGCAGTACTTC	CAISPRGGQYF
TRBD2	TRBV28	-	TRBJ2-3	17	TGTGCCAGCAGCCTCTCGGGAGCGGGAGCCACCACAGATACGCAGTATTTT	CASSLSGAGATTDTQYF
TRBD1	TRBV5-1	-	TRBJ2-7	13	TGCGCCAGCCGAGGGACAGAGACCTACGAGCAGTACTTC	CASRGTETYEQYF
TRBD1	TRBV11-2	once	TRBJ2-2	14	TGTGCCAGCAGCTCAGACAGGGTGGCTGGGGAGCTGTTTTTT	CASSSDRVAGELFF
-	TRBV5-1	once	TRBJ1-1	12	TGCGCCAGCAAGGAACCGAGCGCTGAAGCTTTCTTT	CASKEPSAEAFF
TRBD2	TRBV6-1	-	TRBJ2-2	14	TGTGCCAGCAGTGTAGCGGGGAACACCGGGGAGCTGTTTTTT	CASSVAGNTGELFF
-	TRBV5-1	-	TRBJ2-6	15	TGCGCCAGCAGCTTGGCGAGTTCCGGGGCCAACGTCCTGACTTTC	CASSLASSGANVLTF
TRBD1	TRBV15	-	TRBJ1-2	14	TGTGCCACCAGCAAAGACAGGGGAGTCGTGGGCTACACCTTC	CATSKDRGVVGYTF
TRBD2	TRBV7-8	many	TRBJ2-7	16	TGTGCCAGCAGCCCCCCCCAACTAGCGGGAAGCTACGAGCAGTACTTC	CASSPPQLAGSYEQYF
-	TRBV29-1	-	TRBJ2-7	11	TGCAGCGTCCAAGGGGGAGGTGAGCAGTACTTC	CSVQGGGEQYF
TRBD2	TRBV28	-	TRBJ2-5	19	TGTGCCAGCAGTTTATTTACGGCACCTAGCGGGCGAGCTCAAGAGACCCAGTACTTC	CASSLFTAPSGRAQETQYF
-	TRBV10-3	-	TRBJ2-3	17	TGTGCCATCAGTGAGTCTTATGGCGGGATTAGCACAGATACGCAGTATTTT	CAISESYGGISTDTQYF
-	TRBV19	-	TRBJ1-4	14	TGTGCCAGTAACCCTTCTGCAACTAATGAAAAACTGTTTTTT	CASNPSATNEKLFF
-	TRBV4-1	many	TRBJ1-2	15	TGCGCCAGCAGCCAAGATCCCCGGGGGAACTATGGCTACACCTTC	CASSQDPRGNYGYTF
TRBD2	TRBV28	-	TRBJ2-3	16	TGTGCCAGCAGTTTTGTCGCCCTAGCGGGTACAGATACGCAGTATTTT	CASSFVALAGTDTQYF
-	TRBV4-1	-	TRBJ2-1	11	TGCGCCAGCGGCCTAGTAGGCGAGCAGTTCTTC	CASGLVGEQFF
-	TRBV18	many	TRBJ2-3	12	TGTGCCAGCTCACCGTGGGGAGATACGCAGTATTTT	CASSPWGDTQYF
-	TRBV2	-	TRBJ2-7	13	TGTGCCAGCAGCAGGGAAGCAGCCTACGAGCAGTACTTC	CASSREAAYEQYF
-	TRBV28	few	TRBJ1-1	15	TGTGCCAGCAGTTTTCGGGGGACGCTGAACACTGAAGCTTTCTTT	CASSFRGTLNTEAFF
TRBD1	TRBV19	many	TRBJ2-5	15	TGTGCCAGTAGTTCTGCGGACAGGGTCCAAGAGACCCAGTACTTC	CASSSADRVQETQYF
TRBD1	TRBV18	-	TRBJ2-7	15	TGTGCCAGCTCGCAATCCGGGACAGGGGCCTACGAGCAGTACTTC	CASSQSGTGAYEQYF
-	TRBV6-5	-	TRBJ1-1	14	TGTGCCAGCAGTGCCCTCCAGGGAAACACTGAAGCTTTCTTT	CASSALQGNTEAFF
-	TRBV15	once	TRBJ1-5	15	TGTGCCACCAGCAGAGCACCGACGGGGAATCAGCCCCAGCATTTT	CATSRAPTGNQPQHF
TRBD1	TRBV4-2	-	TRBJ2-5	14	TGTGCCAGCAGCCAGGGACAGATCCAAGAGACCCAGTACTTC	CASSQGQIQETQYF
-	TRBV4-3	-	TRBJ2-4	14	TGCGCCAGCAGCCAAGATACAGGGAGGAACATTCAGTACTTC	CASSQDTGRNIQYF
-	TRBV19	-	TRBJ1-3	15	TGTGCCAGTAGTATGGGTGTAAGCTCTGGAAACACCATATATTTT	CASSMGVSSGNTIYF
-	TRBV4-2	-	TRBJ2-5	16	TGTGCCAGCAGCCACCACGCCGGGACACCCGAGGAGACCCAGTACTTC	CASSHHAGTPEETQYF
TRBD1	TRBV19	-	TRBJ1-1	13	TGTGCGAGTAGGTCAGGGGGGAGGACTGAAGCTTTCTTT	CASRSGGRTEAFF
TRBD1	TRBV14	-	TRBJ2-5	15	TGTGCCAGCAGCCAACAACAGGGGTGGCAAGAGACCCAGTACTTC	CASSQQQGWQETQYF
-	TRBV30	-	TRBJ2-2	15	TGTGCCTGGAGTCGTCTTGGCGCGAACACCGGGGAGCTGTTTTTT	CAWSRLGANTGELFF
-	TRBV5-6	-	TRBJ2-1	13	TGTGCCAGCAGCTTCGGAACCTACAATGAGCAGTTCTTC	CASSFGTYNEQFF
-	TRBV5-1	-	TRBJ1-1	14	TGCGCCAGCAGCTTGCTGGGGTTGTATACTGAAGCTTTCTTT	CASSLLGLYTEAFF
TRBD1	TRBV5-1	once	TRBJ2-1	15	TGCGCCAGCAGCTGGACAGGGGAAGGGTACAATGAGCAGTTCTTC	CASSWTGEGYNEQFF
-	TRBV27	-	TRBJ1-1	13	TGTGCCAGCAAGCTTTGGCTGAACACTGAAGCTTTCTTT	CASKLWLNTEAFF
TRBD2	TRBV18	-	TRBJ2-1	19	TGTGCCAGCTCACCACCGGCCCGTAGCGGGAGCCAATCCTACAATGAGCAGTTCTTC	CASSPPARSGSQSYNEQFF
-	TRBV11-2	-	TRBJ2-2	15	TGTGCCAGCAGCTTAGGTTTAGGTGACACCGGGGAGCTGTTTTTT	CASSLGLGDTGELFF
TRBD1	TRBV4-3	-	TRBJ2-5	15	TGCGCCAGCAGCTCCGCGGACAGGGGGGGTTTCGCCCAGTACTTC	CASSSADRGGFAQYF
TRBD2	TRBV28	few	TRBJ2-3	17	TGTGCCAGCAGTTTATTGGCTAGCGGGAGAACTGCAGATACGCAGTATTTT	CASSLLASGRTADTQYF
TRBD2	TRBV6-1	-	TRBJ2-3	14	TGTGCCAGCAGCCGGCGGGAGAGCACAGATACGCAGTATTTT	CASSRRESTDTQYF
-	TRBV11-1	-	TRBJ2-7	12	TGTGCCAGCAGCTCGGATACCTACGAGCAGTACTTC	CASSSDTYEQYF
-	TRBV27	-	TRBJ1-5	15	TGTGCCAGCAGGAGGGGGTCCAGGGAGGACCAGCCCCAGCATTTT	CASRRGSREDQPQHF
-	TRBV25-1	-	TRBJ1-2	16	TGTGCCAGCAGCGGAATTTCGAGGGGACGCGGCTATGGCTACACCTTC	CASSGISRGRGYGYTF
TRBD1	TRBV19	-	TRBJ2-7	15	TGTGCCAGTAGGGTTCAGGGACAGGGGCTCTACGAGCAGTACTTC	CASRVQGQGLYEQYF
-	TRBV5-1	-	TRBJ2-3	13	TGCGCCAGCAGCCTGGGCCCCACAGATACGCAGTATTTT	CASSLGPTDTQYF
-	TRBV10-3	-	TRBJ2-7	14	TGTGCCATCAGTGTGGCGGGCACCTCCTACGAGCAGTACTTC	CAISVAGTSYEQYF
TRBD2	TRBV18	-	TRBJ2-7	18	TGTGCCAGCTCACCGCGTACTAGCGGGATTTATGTATCCTACGAGCAGTACTTC	CASSPRTSGIYVSYEQYF